The TCR beta chain under discussion was sequenced for a study of beta chain features in type 1 diabetes. In this sample, this clone turned up a few times. No antigen is known for it. The CDR3 extends over 15 amino acids. Per germline, CDR1 SGHRS and CDR2 YFSETQ. The J segment lost 5 bases and the V segment lost 5 bases, leaving 12 bases of the junction unmatched. Whole-study results and caveats: Although PCR might favor shorter templates, it would do so equally in patients and controls.

cDNA synthesis used the whole RNA isolate, giving expressed TCRB sequences. The assay was immunoSEQ multiplex PCR, and TCRdb's table has in-frame clones only and misses some. The profile shows some 180,000 clones, around an eighth of them singletons. The chain links TRBV5-1 to TRBJ1-2; 7 nucleotides match TRBD1. Sequenced sample: central memory CD4+ T cells from blood. The TCR comes from a woman younger than 35 in good health. In nucleotides, the CDR3 is TGCGCCAGCAGTCCGGCCTTGGCAGGGGGGTATGGCTACACCTTC. Its protein is CASSPALAGGYGYTF.